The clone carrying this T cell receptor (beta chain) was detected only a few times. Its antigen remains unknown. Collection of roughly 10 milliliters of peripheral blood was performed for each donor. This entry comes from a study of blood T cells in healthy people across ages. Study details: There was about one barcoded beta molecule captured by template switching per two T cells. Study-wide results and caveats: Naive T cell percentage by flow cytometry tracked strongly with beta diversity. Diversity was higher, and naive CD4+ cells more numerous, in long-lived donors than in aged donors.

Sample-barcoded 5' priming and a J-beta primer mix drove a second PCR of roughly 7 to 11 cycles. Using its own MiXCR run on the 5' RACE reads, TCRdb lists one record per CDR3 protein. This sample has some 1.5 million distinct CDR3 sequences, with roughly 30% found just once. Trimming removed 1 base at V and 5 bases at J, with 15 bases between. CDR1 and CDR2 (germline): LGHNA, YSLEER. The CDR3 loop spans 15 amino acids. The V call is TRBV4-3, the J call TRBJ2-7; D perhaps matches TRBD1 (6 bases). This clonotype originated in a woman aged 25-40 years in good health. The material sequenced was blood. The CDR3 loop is CASSQGVQNRDEQYF. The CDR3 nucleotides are TGCGCCAGCAGCCAAGGAGTCCAGAACAGGGACGAGCAGTACTTC.